The following is a TCR beta chain sequence with its context. Its antigen is undetermined. V lost 2 bases, J lost 5 bases, and 18 bases lay in between. This CDR3 contains 16 residues. Per the germline V gene, CDR1 is LGHDT and CDR2 is YNNKEL (reference sequence). This specimen comes from a study of early T cells in non-severe SARS-CoV-2 infection. Across the whole study: Sequenced material consisted of bulk RNA (from unsorted whole blood), and chains were unpaired. Broader study findings: Matching with VDJdb favored anti-spike CD8 responses (missing private and CD4 specificities).

As part of library construction, unique molecular identifiers were attached to individual cDNA molecules. TCRdb reanalysed the 5' RACE reads using MiXCR and keeps one entry per CDR3 protein. The sample carries over 90,000 distinct CDR3 sequences, around 14% recorded once. This rearrangement joins TRBV3-1 to TRBJ2-5; D may match TRBD1 or TRBD2 (5 bases each). Sequencing was carried out using whole blood. This receptor was identified in an adult who was a healthcare worker with PCR-confirmed SARS-CoV-2 infection or an uninfected control (not recorded which). CDR3 nucleotides: TGTGCCAGCAGCCAATGGGACGCCGGGACCTCCGAGACCCAGTACTTC. The encoded protein is CASSQWDAGTSETQYF.